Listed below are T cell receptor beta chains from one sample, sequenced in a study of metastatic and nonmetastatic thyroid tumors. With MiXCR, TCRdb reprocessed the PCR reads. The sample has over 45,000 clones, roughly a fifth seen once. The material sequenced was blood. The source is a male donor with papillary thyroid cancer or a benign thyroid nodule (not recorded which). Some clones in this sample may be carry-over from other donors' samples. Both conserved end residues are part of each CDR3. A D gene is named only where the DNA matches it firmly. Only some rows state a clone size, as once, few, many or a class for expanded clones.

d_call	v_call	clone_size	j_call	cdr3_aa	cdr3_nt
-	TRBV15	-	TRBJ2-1	CATSRDLQALGSYNEQFF	TGTGCCACCAGCAGAGATTTGCAGGCCCTAGGCTCCTACAATGAGCAGTTCTTC
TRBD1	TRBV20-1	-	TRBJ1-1	CSARTGTGATEAFF	TGCAGTGCTAGAACCGGGACAGGGGCTACTGAAGCTTTCTTT
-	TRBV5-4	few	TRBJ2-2	CASSLATTRSTGELFF	TGTGCCAGCAGCTTGGCAACTACCCGGAGCACCGGGGAGCTGTTTTTT
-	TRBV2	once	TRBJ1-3	CASSELGTSGGNTIYF	TGTGCCAGCAGTGAATTGGGGACTAGTGGTGGAAACACCATATATTTT
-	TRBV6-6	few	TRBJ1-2	CASSYSVTYGYTF	TGTGCCAGCAGTTACTCTGTGACCTATGGCTACACCTTC
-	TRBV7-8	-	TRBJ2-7	CASILAYGSSYEQYF	TGTGCCAGCATCTTAGCCTACGGTAGCTCCTACGAGCAGTACTTC
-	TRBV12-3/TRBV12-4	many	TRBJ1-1	CASRLGGSTEAFF	TGTGCCAGCAGGTTGGGAGGCAGCACTGAAGCTTTCTTT
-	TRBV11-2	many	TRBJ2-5	CASSLEGAGVYQETQYF	TGTGCCAGCAGCTTAGAGGGGGCGGGAGTTTACCAAGAGACCCAGTACTTC
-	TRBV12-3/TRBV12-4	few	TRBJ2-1	CASSPLNNDQFF	TGTGCCAGCAGTCCCCTTAATAATGATCAGTTCTTC
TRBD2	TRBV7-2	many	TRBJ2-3	CASSSKTSGGTDTQYF	TGTGCCAGCAGCTCAAAGACTAGCGGGGGCACAGATACGCAGTATTTT
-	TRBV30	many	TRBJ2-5	CAWSTPRTQYF	TGTGCCTGGAGTACCCCGCGGACCCAGTACTTC
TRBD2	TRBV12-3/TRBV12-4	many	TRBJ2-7	CASGAGLWYEQYF	TGTGCCAGCGGAGCGGGGCTCTGGTACGAGCAGTACTTC
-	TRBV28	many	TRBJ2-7	CASSYGSSAYEQYF	TGTGCCAGCAGTTATGGCTCTTCCGCCTACGAGCAGTACTTC
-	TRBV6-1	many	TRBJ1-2	CASSSLGINYGYTF	TGTGCCAGCAGCTCCCTAGGGATTAACTATGGCTACACCTTC
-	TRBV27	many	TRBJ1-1	CASSLSDHGGAFF	TGTGCCAGCAGTTTATCGGACCATGGAGGAGCTTTCTTT